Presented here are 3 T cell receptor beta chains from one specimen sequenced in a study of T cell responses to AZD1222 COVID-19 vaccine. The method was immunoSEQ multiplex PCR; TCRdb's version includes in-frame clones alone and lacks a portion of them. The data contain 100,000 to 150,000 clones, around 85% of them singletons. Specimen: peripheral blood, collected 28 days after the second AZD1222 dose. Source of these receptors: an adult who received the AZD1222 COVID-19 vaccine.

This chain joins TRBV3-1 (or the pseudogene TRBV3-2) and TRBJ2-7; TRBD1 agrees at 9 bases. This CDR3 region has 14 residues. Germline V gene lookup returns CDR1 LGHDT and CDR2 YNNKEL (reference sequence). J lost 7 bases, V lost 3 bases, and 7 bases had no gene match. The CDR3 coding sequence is TGTGCCAGCAGCCACCGGGACAGGGAAGGAGAGCAGTACTTC. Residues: CASSHRDREGEQYF.

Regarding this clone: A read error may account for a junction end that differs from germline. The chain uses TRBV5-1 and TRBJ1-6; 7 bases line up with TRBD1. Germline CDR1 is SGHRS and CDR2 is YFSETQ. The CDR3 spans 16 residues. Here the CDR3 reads CASSLAWTGPNSLLHF. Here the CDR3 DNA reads TGCGCCAGCAGCTTGGCCTGGACAGGACCTAATTCACTCCTCCACTTT.

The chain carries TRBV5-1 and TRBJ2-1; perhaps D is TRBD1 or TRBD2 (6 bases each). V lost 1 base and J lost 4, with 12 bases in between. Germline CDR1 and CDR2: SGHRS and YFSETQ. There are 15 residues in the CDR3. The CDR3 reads CASSLRGVYYNEQFF. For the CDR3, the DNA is TGCGCCAGCAGCTTGAGGGGGGTTTATTACAATGAGCAGTTCTTC.